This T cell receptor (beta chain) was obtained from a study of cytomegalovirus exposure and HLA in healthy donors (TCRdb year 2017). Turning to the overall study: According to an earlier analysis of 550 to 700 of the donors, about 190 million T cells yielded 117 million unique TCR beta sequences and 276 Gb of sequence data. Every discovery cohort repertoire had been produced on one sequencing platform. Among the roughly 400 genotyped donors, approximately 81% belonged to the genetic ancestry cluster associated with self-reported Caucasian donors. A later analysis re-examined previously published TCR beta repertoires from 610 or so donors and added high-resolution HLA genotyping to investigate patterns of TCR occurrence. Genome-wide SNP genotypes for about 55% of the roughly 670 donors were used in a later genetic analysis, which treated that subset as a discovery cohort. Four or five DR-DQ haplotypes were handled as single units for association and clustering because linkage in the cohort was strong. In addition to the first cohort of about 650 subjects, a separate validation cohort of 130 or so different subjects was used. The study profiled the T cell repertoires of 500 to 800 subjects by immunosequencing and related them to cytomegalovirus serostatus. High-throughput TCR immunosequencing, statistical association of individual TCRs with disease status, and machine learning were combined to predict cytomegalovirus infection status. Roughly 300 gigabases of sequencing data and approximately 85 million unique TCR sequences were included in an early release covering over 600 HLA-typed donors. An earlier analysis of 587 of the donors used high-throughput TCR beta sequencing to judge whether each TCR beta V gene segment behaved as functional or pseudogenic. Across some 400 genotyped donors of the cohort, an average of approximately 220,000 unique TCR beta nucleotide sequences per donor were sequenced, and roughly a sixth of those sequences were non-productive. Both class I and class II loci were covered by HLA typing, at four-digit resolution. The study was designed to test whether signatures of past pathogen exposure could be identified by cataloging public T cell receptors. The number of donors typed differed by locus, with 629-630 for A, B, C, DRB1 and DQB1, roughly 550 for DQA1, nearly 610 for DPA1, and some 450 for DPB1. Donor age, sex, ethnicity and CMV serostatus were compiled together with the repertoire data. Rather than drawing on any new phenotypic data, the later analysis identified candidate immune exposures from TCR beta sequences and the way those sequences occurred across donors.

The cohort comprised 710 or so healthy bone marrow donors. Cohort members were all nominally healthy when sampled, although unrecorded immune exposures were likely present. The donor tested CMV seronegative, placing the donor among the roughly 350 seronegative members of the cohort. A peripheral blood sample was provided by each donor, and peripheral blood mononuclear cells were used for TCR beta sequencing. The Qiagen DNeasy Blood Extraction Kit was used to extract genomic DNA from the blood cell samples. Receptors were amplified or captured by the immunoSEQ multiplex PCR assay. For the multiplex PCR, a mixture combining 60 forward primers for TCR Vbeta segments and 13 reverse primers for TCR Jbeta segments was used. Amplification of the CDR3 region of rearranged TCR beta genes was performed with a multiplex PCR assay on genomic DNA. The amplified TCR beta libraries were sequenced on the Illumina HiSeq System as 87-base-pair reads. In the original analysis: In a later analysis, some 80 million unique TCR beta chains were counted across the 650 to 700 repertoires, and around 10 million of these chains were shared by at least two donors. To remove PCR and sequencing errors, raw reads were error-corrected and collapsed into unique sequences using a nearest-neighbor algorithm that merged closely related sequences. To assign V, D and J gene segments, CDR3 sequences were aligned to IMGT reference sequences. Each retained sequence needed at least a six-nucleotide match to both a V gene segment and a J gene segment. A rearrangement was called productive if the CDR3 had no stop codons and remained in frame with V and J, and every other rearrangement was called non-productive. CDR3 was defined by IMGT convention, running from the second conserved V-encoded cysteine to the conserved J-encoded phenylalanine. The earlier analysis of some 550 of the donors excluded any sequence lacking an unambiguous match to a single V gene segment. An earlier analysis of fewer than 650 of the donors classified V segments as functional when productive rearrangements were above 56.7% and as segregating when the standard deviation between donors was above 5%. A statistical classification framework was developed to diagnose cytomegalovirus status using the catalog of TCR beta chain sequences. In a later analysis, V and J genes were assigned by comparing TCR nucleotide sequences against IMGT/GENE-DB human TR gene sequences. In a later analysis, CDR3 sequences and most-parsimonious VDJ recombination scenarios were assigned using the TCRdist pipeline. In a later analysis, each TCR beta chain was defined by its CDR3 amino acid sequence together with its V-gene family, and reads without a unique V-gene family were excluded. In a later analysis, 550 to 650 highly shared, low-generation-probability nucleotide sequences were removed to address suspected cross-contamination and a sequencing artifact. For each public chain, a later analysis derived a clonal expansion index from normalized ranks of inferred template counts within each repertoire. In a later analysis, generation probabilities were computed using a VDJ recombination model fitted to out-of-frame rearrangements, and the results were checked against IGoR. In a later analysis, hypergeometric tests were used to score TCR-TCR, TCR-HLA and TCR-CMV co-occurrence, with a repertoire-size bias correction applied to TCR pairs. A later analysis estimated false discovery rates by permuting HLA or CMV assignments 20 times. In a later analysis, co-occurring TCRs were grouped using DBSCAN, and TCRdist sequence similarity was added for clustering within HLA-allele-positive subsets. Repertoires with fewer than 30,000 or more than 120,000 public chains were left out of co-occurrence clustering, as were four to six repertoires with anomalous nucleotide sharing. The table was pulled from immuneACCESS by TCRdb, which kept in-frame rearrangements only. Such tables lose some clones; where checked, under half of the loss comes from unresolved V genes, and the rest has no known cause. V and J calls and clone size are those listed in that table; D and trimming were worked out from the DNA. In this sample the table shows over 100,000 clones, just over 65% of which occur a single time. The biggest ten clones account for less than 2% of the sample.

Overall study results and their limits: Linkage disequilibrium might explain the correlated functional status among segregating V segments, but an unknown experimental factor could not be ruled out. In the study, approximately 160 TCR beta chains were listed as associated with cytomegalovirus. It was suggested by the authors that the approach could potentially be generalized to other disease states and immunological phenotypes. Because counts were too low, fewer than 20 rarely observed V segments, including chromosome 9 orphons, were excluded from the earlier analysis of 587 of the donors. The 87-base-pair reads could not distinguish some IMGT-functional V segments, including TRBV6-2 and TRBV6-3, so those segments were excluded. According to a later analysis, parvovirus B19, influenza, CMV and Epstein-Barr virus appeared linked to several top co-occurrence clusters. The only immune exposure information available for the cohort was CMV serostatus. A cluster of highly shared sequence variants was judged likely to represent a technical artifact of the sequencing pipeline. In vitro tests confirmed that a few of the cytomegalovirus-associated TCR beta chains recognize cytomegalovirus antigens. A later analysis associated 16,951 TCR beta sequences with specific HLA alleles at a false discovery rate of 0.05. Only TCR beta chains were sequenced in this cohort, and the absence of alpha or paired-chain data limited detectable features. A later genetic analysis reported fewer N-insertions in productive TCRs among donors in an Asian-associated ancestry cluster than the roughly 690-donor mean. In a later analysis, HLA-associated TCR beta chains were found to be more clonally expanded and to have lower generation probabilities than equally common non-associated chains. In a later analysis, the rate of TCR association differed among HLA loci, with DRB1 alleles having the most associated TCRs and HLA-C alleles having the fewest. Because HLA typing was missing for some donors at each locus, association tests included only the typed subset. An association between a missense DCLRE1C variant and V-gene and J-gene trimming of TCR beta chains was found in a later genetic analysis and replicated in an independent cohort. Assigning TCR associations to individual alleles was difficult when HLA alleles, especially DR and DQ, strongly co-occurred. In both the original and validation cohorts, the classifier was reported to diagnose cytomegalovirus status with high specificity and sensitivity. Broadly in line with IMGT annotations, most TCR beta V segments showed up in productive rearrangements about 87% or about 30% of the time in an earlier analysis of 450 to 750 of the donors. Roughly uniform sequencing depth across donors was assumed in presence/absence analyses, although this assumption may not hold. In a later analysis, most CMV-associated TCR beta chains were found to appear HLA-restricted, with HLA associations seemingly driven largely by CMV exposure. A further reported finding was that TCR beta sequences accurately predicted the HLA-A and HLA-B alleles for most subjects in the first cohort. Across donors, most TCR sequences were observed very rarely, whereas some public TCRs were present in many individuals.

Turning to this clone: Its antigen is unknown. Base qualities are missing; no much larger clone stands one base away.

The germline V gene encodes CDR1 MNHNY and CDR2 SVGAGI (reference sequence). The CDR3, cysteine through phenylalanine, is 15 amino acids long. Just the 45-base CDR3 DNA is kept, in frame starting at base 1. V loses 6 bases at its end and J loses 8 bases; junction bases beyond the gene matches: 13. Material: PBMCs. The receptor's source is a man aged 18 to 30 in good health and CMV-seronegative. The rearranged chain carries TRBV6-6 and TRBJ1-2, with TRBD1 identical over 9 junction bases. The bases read TGTGCCAGCAGCCCACCGGGACAGGGAACGACGGGCTACACCTTC. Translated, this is CASSPPGQGTTGYTF.